What follows are 17 T cell receptor beta chains derived from one specimen sequenced in a study of blood T cell repertoires in COVID-19. TCRdb's table, derived via immunoSEQ multiplex PCR, lists solely in-frame clones and lacks some. The sample lists about 140,000 clones, roughly four fifths seen once, with about 12% in the top ten. Material for sequencing was peripheral blood. The source of these receptors is an older man with acute or convalescent COVID-19.

This chain joins TRBV28 and TRBJ2-7; a possible D gene is TRBD2 (5 bases). V lost 3 bases and J 0 bases, leaving 18 bases between the germline ends. This CDR3 is built from 17 residues. Germline V lookup: CDR1 MDHEN, CDR2 SYDVKM. This CDR3 reads CASSFPSVSDLSYEQYF. In DNA, the CDR3 is TGTGCCAGCAGTTTCCCCTCGGTTAGCGACCTCTCCTACGAGCAGTACTTC.

This clone was recorded at least ten times. The chain combines TRBV5-1 with TRBJ2-2; 7 bases agree with TRBD1. The V and J ends lost 5 bases and 7 bases, in that order; junction bases with no gene match: 8. Germline CDR1 SGHRS, CDR2 YFSETQ. The CDR3 length is 14 residues. CDR3 amino acids: CASRDDREVGELFF. The CDR3 DNA follows: TGCGCCAGCAGGGACGACAGGGAAGTCGGGGAGCTGTTTTTT.

This clone qualifies as medium-sized. The chain is built from TRBV2 and TRBJ2-7; D is perhaps TRBD1 (5 bases). The V end was cut by 1 base, the J end by 0 bases, with 10 bases between. Germline-derived CDR1 and CDR2 are SNHLY and FYNNEI. The length of the CDR3 is 15 residues. This chain's CDR3 is CASSEGLGHSYEQYF. For the CDR3, the DNA is TGTGCCAGCAGTGAAGGGTTAGGACACTCCTACGAGCAGTACTTC.

This clone was counted between two and nine times. The CDR3 sequence is CASSVGEDRDEKLFF. DNA of the CDR3: TGTGCCAGCAGCGTAGGGGAGGACAGGGACGAAAAACTGTTTTTT. This chain uses TRBV9 with TRBJ1-4; TRBD1 matches 8 bases. Germline CDR1 is SGDLS and CDR2 is YYNGEE. The length of the CDR3 is 15 residues. After removal of 0 bases from V and 8 bases from J, the junction contained 6 bases not matched to a gene.

This chain uses TRBV19 with TRBJ1-2, with no clear D. Germline CDR1 is LNHDA and CDR2 is SQIVND (reference sequence). V was pared by 6 bases and J by 8 bases, with 13 bases between. The CDR3 loop spans 12 amino acids. The CDR3 sequence is CASSTVEGGYTF. The CDR3 region has the DNA TGTGCCAGTAGCACGGTGGAGGGAGGCTACACCTTC.

The chain is built from TRBV2 and TRBJ2-1; D perhaps matches TRBD2 (6 bases). With 8 bases removed from V and 0 bases from J, the gap between germline ends came to 14 bases. This CDR3 contains 15 residues. From germline, CDR1 is SNHLY and CDR2 FYNNEI. The CDR3 DNA is TGTGCCAGCGGAGGTCGGGGGTTCTCCTACAATGAGCAGTTCTTC. Its translation is CASGGRGFSYNEQFF.

V is TRBV30 and J is TRBJ2-5; perhaps TRBD1 as D (6 bases). The CDR3 sequence is 17 residues long. Trimming removed 0 bases at V and 5 bases at J, with 22 bases between. Germline loops: CDR1 GTSNPN, CDR2 SVGIG (reference sequence). CDR3 sequence (DNA): TGTGCCTGGAGTGTATTGGGGGCGCTGGGGAAGGCGGAGACCCAGTACTTC. This sequence encodes CAWSVLGALGKAETQYF. Drawing the rest from reference TRBV30 and TRBJ2-5, the complete variable domain is SQTIHQWPATLVQPVGSPLSLECTVEGTSNPNLYWYRQAAGRGLQLLFYSVGIGQISSEVPQNLSASRPQDRQFILSSKKLLLSDSGFYLCAWSVLGALGKAETQYFGPGTRLLVL.

The chain carries TRBV7-2 and TRBJ2-7; TRBD2 agrees at 8 bases. The V gene's germline CDR1 is SGHTA and CDR2 FQGNSA. The J segment lost 2 bases and the V segment lost 5 bases, leaving 8 bases of the junction unmatched. This CDR3 region has 15 residues. This chain's CDR3 is CASSHRGGGTYEQYF. The CDR3 nucleotides are TGTGCCAGCAGCCATCGTGGCGGGGGGACCTACGAGCAGTACTTC.

V and J are TRBV28 and TRBJ2-2; D might be TRBD2 (6 bases). CDR3 length: 15 residues. Trimming left V 6 bases short and J 4 bases short, with 15 bases between. CDR1 is MDHEN, CDR2 SYDVKM, per germline. The CDR3, as DNA: TGTGCCAGCAGAACGGCCTGGCGGGGCACCGGGGAGCTGTTTTTT. Amino acid sequence: CASRTAWRGTGELFF.

The V gene is TRBV6-1, the J gene TRBJ1-5, with D tentatively TRBD1 (6 bases). The V end lost 2 bases, the J end lost 1 base, and 9 bases lay between the germline ends. Germline V lookup: CDR1 MNHNS, CDR2 SASEGT. This CDR3 has 15 amino acids. For the CDR3, the DNA is TGTGCCAGCAGTGAACCAGGGGTGAGCAATCAGCCCCAGCATTTT. Protein: CASSEPGVSNQPQHF.

The CDR3 sequence: CATAKGRGLGGELFF. The CDR3 nucleotides are TGTGCCACCGCCAAGGGCAGGGGGCTTGGCGGGGAGCTGTTTTTT. The V call is TRBV11-3, the J call TRBJ2-2, with TRBD1 matching 8 bases. Germline CDR1 SGHNT, CDR2 YENEEA. The length of the CDR3 is 15 residues. The V and J ends lost 10 bases and 7 bases, in that order; junction bases with no gene match: 14. Drawing the rest from reference TRBV11-3 and TRBJ2-2, the complete variable domain is EAGVVQSPRYKIIEKKQPVAFWCNPISGHNTLYWYLQNLGQGPELLIRYENEEAVDDSQLPKDRFSAERLKGVDSTLKIQPAELGDSAVYLCATAKGRGLGGELFFGEGSRLTVL.

This clone was seen only a few times. This rearrangement joins TRBV30 to TRBJ1-6; maybe TRBD1 (5 bases). The V end lost 1 base, the J end lost 7 bases, and 17 bases lay between the germline ends. Germline CDR1 reads GTSNPN; CDR2 reads SVGIG (reference sequence). The CDR3 consists of 16 residues. The CDR3 sequence: CAWSEPSWGQNSPLHF. The CDR3 DNA reads as TGTGCCTGGAGTGAACCCTCTTGGGGCCAAAATTCACCCCTCCACTTT.

There are a few counts of this clone. The rearrangement joins TRBV6-2 or TRBV6-3 to TRBJ2-3; 9 bases match TRBD1. The CDR3 length is 15 residues. The germline V gene encodes CDR1 MNHEY and CDR2 SVGEGT. The ends lost 2 bases at V and 3 bases at J; junction bases unmatched: 3. The CDR3 is CASSYGTGRTDTQYF. The CDR3 region has the DNA TGTGCCAGCAGTTACGGGACAGGGCGGACAGATACGCAGTATTTT.

The chain joins TRBV6-2 or TRBV6-3 to TRBJ1-2; 7 bases map to TRBD1. This CDR3 region has 17 residues. Trimming took 2 bases from V and 4 from J; bases not matched to a gene: 13. The germline V gene has CDR1 MNHEY and CDR2 SVGEGT. CDR3 amino acids: CASSYTGTVPGLYGYTF. The CDR3 DNA follows: TGTGCCAGCAGTTACACCGGGACAGTGCCAGGCCTCTATGGCTACACCTTC.

The chain combines TRBV2 with TRBJ2-3, with D maybe TRBD2 (6 bases). There are 16 residues in the CDR3. Trimming shortened V by 4 bases and J by 0 bases, and 14 bases separated the two germline ends. Germline CDR1 is SNHLY and CDR2 is FYNNEI. Here the CDR3 DNA reads TGTGCCAGCAGTGGGTTCGGGAGTGCTAGCACAGATACGCAGTATTTT. This translates into CASSGFGSASTDTQYF.

This clone turned up a few times. The chain has TRBV2 and TRBJ1-1; D possibly corresponds to TRBD1 (5 bases). Trimming shortened V by 5 bases and J by 5 bases, and 12 bases separated the two germline ends. The CDR3 has 13 residues. The V gene's germline CDR1 is SNHLY and CDR2 FYNNEI. The CDR3 DNA is TGTGCCAGCAGTCGGCAGGGCCGAACTGAAGCTTTCTTT. Residues: CASSRQGRTEAFF.

This clone was seen a single time. V and J are TRBV6-5 and TRBJ2-7, with D tentatively TRBD2 (6 bases). Germline V gene lookup returns CDR1 MNHEY and CDR2 SVGAGI. V was pared by 6 bases and J by 6 bases, with 18 bases between. The CDR3 runs to 14 residues. The chain's CDR3 is CASRPGLLKREQYF. In DNA, the CDR3 is TGTGCCAGCAGACCGGGACTCCTGAAACGCGAGCAGTACTTC.